This TCR beta chain derives from a study of T cells in Graves' hyperthyroidism and ophthalmopathy. TCR beta CDR3 regions were amplified from RNA. Researchers ran a first-round RT-PCR on the TCR CDR3 using the HTBI primer set. TCRdb recomputed calls from the multiplex PCR reads with MiXCR, one row per CDR3 protein. The table has 450,000 to 650,000 distinct CDR3 sequences, 14% seen once. Study results and limitations: In the analysis, a 13 V-J model separated ophthalmopathy from stable hyperthyroidism.

This clonotype was picked up many times. The antigen remains unidentified. One end of the junction does not line up with germline, which may come from a read error. Germline V gives CDR1 SSHAT, CDR2 FNYEAQ (reference sequence). The CDR3 loop spans 15 amino acids. This sequence joins TRBV7-7 and TRBJ2-7, with a tentative D call TRBD2 (7 bases). Source material: blood. The sequence derives from a woman younger than 35 with Graves' ophthalmopathy. Here the CDR3 DNA reads TGTGCTAGCAGCCCAGGGGCGGGGGAGCGCTACGAGCAGTACTTC. It codes for CASSPGAGERYEQYF.